This record covers a single T cell receptor beta chain. Mismatch with germline at one junction end may stem from a read error. Profiled with immunoSEQ multiplex PCR; TCRdb holds only in-frame clones, not every one. The data contain over 130,000 clones, 70% to 90% of them singletons. The data derive from a study of blood T cell repertoires in COVID-19. The CDR3 sequence is 19 residues long. Per germline, CDR1 SSHAT and CDR2 FNYEAQ (reference sequence). Sequenced sample: peripheral blood. V gene TRBV7-7 combines with J gene TRBJ2-7, with 7 bases that match TRBD1. The TCR comes from a man aged 65 to 79 with acute or convalescent COVID-19. The CDR3 bases are TGTGCTAGCAGCCCTCACAGGACAGGTAGGAATCTTATTTCCTACGAGCAGTACTTC. Protein product: CASSPHRTGRNLISYEQYF.